One and the same sample provided the 16 T cell receptor beta chains below, sequenced in a study of identifying expanded T cells in peripheral blood. Clones were sequenced by immunoSEQ multiplex PCR, and TCRdb holds only the in-frame ones, with some missing. This table holds approximately 100,000 clones, 80% to 90% found once. The sample taken for sequencing was blood. Receptors were obtained from a person between 18 and 70 years old in good health.

V gene TRBV29-1 combines with J gene TRBJ1-1; maybe TRBD1 (6 bases). Germline CDR1 SQVTM, CDR2 ANQGSEA. Trimming took off 4 bases at V and 0 bases at J, with 9 bases between the two ends. This CDR3 is 13 amino acids long. The CDR3 sequence is CSVATGLNTEAFF. Written as DNA, the CDR3 is TGCAGCGTTGCCACAGGGTTGAACACTGAAGCTTTCTTT.

This rearrangement joins TRBV7-2 to TRBJ2-2; 7 nucleotides line up with TRBD2. CDR1 and CDR2 from the germline V gene are SGHTA and FQGNSA. The V segment lost 2 bases and the J segment 4 bases; nucleotides outside the gene matches: 4. The CDR3 extends over 15 amino acids. The DNA of the CDR3 is TGTGCCAGCAGCTTATGGGGGGGTAGCACCGGGGAGCTGTTTTTT. The encoded protein is CASSLWGGSTGELFF.

The CDR3 region is CASSPPAQRGATGELFF. In nucleotides, the CDR3 is TGCGCCAGCAGTCCACCGGCTCAGAGAGGGGCAACCGGGGAGCTGTTTTTT. The chain joins TRBV10-1 to TRBJ2-2; TRBD1 or TRBD2 may be the D gene (5 bases each). Germline V gives CDR1 WNHNN, CDR2 SYGVQD (reference sequence). This CDR3 comprises 17 residues. The V gene lost 5 bases and the J gene lost 5 bases, with 21 bases spanning the gap.

This clone has just one count. J is TRBJ2-7 and V is TRBV18; TRBD2 matches at 9 bases. The trim removed 6 bases at V and 0 bases at J, leaving 6 bases unmatched. The germline gives CDR1 KGHSH, CDR2 LQKENI. The CDR3 is made up of 15 amino acids. Here the CDR3 reads CASSTSGGSSYEQYF. The DNA of the CDR3 is TGTGCCAGCTCTACCAGCGGGGGGAGCTCCTACGAGCAGTACTTC.

This clone was observed a single time. The chain couples TRBV5-1 to TRBJ2-2; 8 nucleotides match TRBD1. Germline values: CDR1 SGHRS, CDR2 YFSETQ. V lost 1 base and J lost 6; bases outside the gene matches: 8. The CDR3 consists of 16 residues. The CDR3 sequence is CASSLTAGGAAGELFF. The DNA of the CDR3 is TGCGCCAGCAGCTTGACGGCAGGGGGCGCCGCCGGGGAGCTGTTTTTT.

The chain recombines TRBV6-5 with TRBJ1-1, with 7 bases lining up with TRBD1. Trimming at V came to 5 bases and at J to 5 bases, leaving 2 bases not matched to a gene. CDR3 size: 12 residues. In germline, CDR1 is MNHEY, CDR2 SVGAGI. The CDR3 protein is CASSAGGTEAFF. Written as DNA, the CDR3 is TGTGCCAGCAGTGCAGGGGGTACTGAAGCTTTCTTT.

J is TRBJ1-2 and V is TRBV7-8, with a possible D match to TRBD1 (5 bases). The CDR3 totals 15 residues. Germline CDR1 is SGHVS and CDR2 is FQNEAQ. V was cut by 1 base and J by 3 bases, with 12 bases left in between. CDR3 region: CASSLVGGGDYGYTF. CDR3 bases: TGTGCCAGCAGCTTAGTCGGGGGAGGGGACTATGGCTACACCTTC.

V is TRBV7-8 and J is TRBJ2-1, with 11 bases that match TRBD1. CDR1 and CDR2 (germline): SGHVS, FQNEAQ. The ends lost 5 bases at V and 6 bases at J; junction bases unmatched: 6. This CDR3 has 15 amino acids. The CDR3 DNA is TGTGCCAGCAGCCCGTGGACAGGGGGCCTCAATGAGCAGTTCTTC. Protein sequence: CASSPWTGGLNEQFF.

The chain carries TRBV6-5 and TRBJ2-3; D is unclear. The CDR3 is 13 amino acids. The ends were cut back, 0 bases at V and 2 bases at J, with 3 bases in the middle. Germline V gene data show CDR1 as MNHEY and CDR2 as SVGAGI. CDR3 nucleotide sequence: TGTGCCAGCAGTTACTCCAACACAGATACGCAGTATTTT. Encoded protein: CASSYSNTDTQYF.

This sequence joins TRBV6-6 and TRBJ1-6; D possibly corresponds to TRBD1 (6 bases). Looked up from germline, CDR1 is MNHNY and CDR2 is SVGAGI (reference sequence). V was pared by 7 bases and J by 9 bases, with 16 bases between. The CDR3 sequence is 14 residues long. The CDR3 protein is CASTPPGQLSPLHF. Written as DNA, the CDR3 is TGTGCCAGCACTCCTCCAGGACAGCTTTCACCCCTCCACTTT.

The chain combines TRBV19 with TRBJ1-2, with D perhaps TRBD1 (6 bases). Germline V gene data show CDR1 as LNHDA and CDR2 as SQIVND (reference sequence). V was clipped by 7 bases and J by 4 bases, with 19 bases between them. The CDR3 consists of 15 residues. The CDR3 spells CASTQGMRAGYGYTF. Written as DNA, the CDR3 is TGTGCCAGTACCCAGGGGATGAGGGCTGGCTATGGCTACACCTTC.

V usage is TRBV6-5 and J usage is TRBJ1-2; 7 positions match TRBD1. Germline CDR1 reads MNHEY; CDR2 reads SVGAGI. The V and J ends lost 4 bases and 8 bases, in that order; junction bases with no gene match: 13. The CDR3 sequence is 15 residues long. CDR3: CASSSQGGARDGYTF. As DNA, the CDR3 is TGTGCCAGCAGTTCCCAAGGGGGCGCCAGGGACGGCTACACCTTC.

A few counts support this clone. The V call is TRBV5-6, the J call TRBJ1-1, with TRBD1 identical over 7 bases. Germline V gene sequence: CDR1 SGHDT, CDR2 YYEEEE. Trimming at V came to 4 bases and at J to 12 bases, leaving 18 bases not matched to a gene. The CDR3 extends over 15 amino acids. As DNA, the CDR3 is TGTGCCAGCAGCCTACAACAGGGGAGGCGAAGTATTACTTTCTTT. Amino acid sequence: CASSLQQGRRSITFF.

This clone was seen once. The V gene is TRBV28, the J gene TRBJ2-5; 7 bases are shared with TRBD1. Per germline, CDR1 MDHEN and CDR2 SYDVKM. Trimming took 8 bases from V and 4 from J; bases not matched to a gene: 13. This CDR3 has 15 amino acids. The CDR3 is CASLVGRGIRETQYF. DNA of the CDR3: TGTGCCAGCCTTGTAGGCAGGGGGATTAGAGAGACCCAGTACTTC.

The chain recombines TRBV10-3 with TRBJ2-5; no clear D. This CDR3 has 13 residues. V was cut by 4 bases and J by 11 bases, with 17 bases left in between. CDR1 ENHRY and CDR2 SYGVKD come from the germline V gene. CDR3 in amino acids: CAISVLGFEEQYF. The DNA of the CDR3 is TGTGCCATCAGTGTTTTGGGGTTTGAGGAGCAGTACTTC.

The chain employs TRBV18 and TRBJ2-5; D gene ambiguous. V gave up 0 bases and J gave up 3 bases, with 2 bases separating them. The CDR3 consists of 12 residues. Germline CDR1 reads KGHSH; CDR2 reads LQKENI. CDR3 amino acids: CASSPPEETQYF. The DNA for the CDR3 is TGTGCCAGCTCACCACCAGAAGAGACCCAGTACTTC.